The 27 T cell receptor beta chains below were found in one sample sequenced in a study of T-cell memory formation after mild COVID-19. TCRdb independently ran MiXCR on the 5' RACE reads; one entry per CDR3 protein. The table lists approximately 290,000 distinct CDR3 sequences, over 7% of them singletons. Material: PBMCs or a T cell subset sorted from them (not recorded which). Every receptor here comes from a man aged 18 to 30 who had mild COVID-19 (a few samples of this study predate the infection). Cell type and time point are not known.

This chain links TRBV5-1 with TRBJ2-1; the match to TRBD2 covers 10 bases. CDR1 and CDR2 (germline): SGHRS, YFSETQ. With V trimmed by 2 bases and J by 2 bases, 4 bases remained unmatched. The CDR3 length is 16 residues. Here the CDR3 reads CASSFTSGIAYNEQFF. CDR3 DNA: TGCGCCAGCAGCTTCACTAGCGGGATCGCCTACAATGAGCAGTTCTTC.

The table lists this clonotype with a few counts. The V call is TRBV7-6, the J call TRBJ1-6; maybe TRBD1 (5 bases). Trimming pared 5 bases from V and 10 bases from J, leaving 18 bases between. The CDR3 totals 15 residues. Per the germline V gene, CDR1 is SGHVS and CDR2 is FNYEAQ. CDR3 residues: CASSKGAQGGSPLHF. The CDR3 bases are TGTGCCAGCAGCAAAGGGGCTCAGGGCGGGTCACCCCTCCACTTT.

This clonotype was observed a few times. V usage is TRBV5-1 and J usage is TRBJ2-5; a possible D gene is TRBD1 (7 bases). CDR3 length: 15 amino acids. The ends were cut back, 4 bases at V and 3 bases at J, with 16 bases in the middle. Per the germline V gene, CDR1 is SGHRS and CDR2 is YFSETQ. CDR3 protein: CASSRLGDREETQYF. In DNA, the CDR3 is TGCGCCAGCAGCAGACTAGGGGACAGAGAAGAGACCCAGTACTTC.

This chain joins TRBV11-2 and TRBJ2-7; the D is unclear. The CDR3 length is 13 residues. The ends were cut back, 4 bases at V and 6 bases at J, with 13 bases in the middle. Germline V gene data show CDR1 as SGHAT and CDR2 as FQNNGV. In DNA, the CDR3 is TGTGCCAGCAGCTACCAACTGGTGAGCGAGCAGTACTTC. Translated, it gives CASSYQLVSEQYF.

The sample holds many counts of this clonotype. The V gene is TRBV6-5, the J gene TRBJ2-3; D is perhaps TRBD2 (6 bases). V gave up 2 bases and J gave up 4 bases, with 10 bases separating them. The CDR3 has 14 residues. Germline V CDR1 and CDR2: MNHEY, SVGAGI. The chain's CDR3 is CASSYAGGADTQYF. The CDR3 DNA follows: TGTGCCAGCAGTTACGCCGGGGGAGCAGATACGCAGTATTTT.

This clonotype rates as medium-sized (0.01 to 0.1%). The chain has TRBV2 and TRBJ2-5; D is possibly TRBD2 (5 bases). V lost 3 bases to trimming and J lost 5 bases, with 10 bases between them. This CDR3 has 13 residues. Looked up from germline, CDR1 is SNHLY and CDR2 is FYNNEI. The CDR3 loop reads CASSESPGETQYF. CDR3 coding DNA: TGTGCCAGCAGTGAGAGTCCGGGGGAGACCCAGTACTTC.

This clonotype was seen a handful of times. The V gene is TRBV7-3, the J gene TRBJ2-1; maybe TRBD1 (6 bases). The CDR3 totals 12 residues. Germline V lookup: CDR1 SGHTA, CDR2 FQGTGA. Deletions cut 5 bases from V and 10 bases from J, with 12 bases between. In nucleotides, the CDR3 is TGTGCCAGCAGCGGCAGGGGTTACGAGCAGTTCTTC. Its translation: CASSGRGYEQFF.

This clonotype occurred a few times. V and J are TRBV3-1 and TRBJ1-2; D perhaps matches TRBD1 (5 bases). Germline V gene sequence: CDR1 LGHDT, CDR2 YNNKEL (reference sequence). The ends were cut back, 1 base at V and 6 bases at J, with 15 bases in the middle. The CDR3 sequence is 15 residues long. DNA of the CDR3: TGTGCCAGCAGCCAAGCCGGGGGAAAGAGGAATGGCTACACCTTC. The encoded protein is CASSQAGGKRNGYTF.

This chain joins TRBV29-1 and TRBJ1-2; TRBD1 is a possible D gene (5 bases). CDR3 size: 13 residues. Trimming removed 6 bases from V and 4 bases from J, with 15 bases in between. The germline V gene has CDR1 SQVTM and CDR2 ANQGSEA. CDR3 amino acids: CSVGSTGIYGYTF. CDR3 nucleotides: TGCAGCGTAGGGTCCACAGGAATCTATGGCTACACCTTC.

This clonotype has only a few counts. The rearrangement links TRBV20-1 to TRBJ1-5; 9 bases are shared with TRBD1. Germline V CDR1 and CDR2: DFQATT, SNEGSKA (reference sequence). The CDR3 runs to 15 residues. Germline trimming cut 3 bases from V and 4 bases from J; bases unmatched to any gene: 7. The CDR3 protein is CSARILGQGNQPQHF. DNA of the CDR3: TGCAGTGCTAGGATTCTAGGACAGGGGAATCAGCCCCAGCATTTT.

The rearrangement uses TRBV6-5 and TRBJ1-2; maybe TRBD1 (5 bases). From germline, CDR1 is MNHEY and CDR2 SVGAGI. This CDR3 is built from 13 residues. The V end lost 6 bases, the J end lost 8 bases, and 16 bases lay between the germline ends. The CDR3 reads CASRRQGMRGYTF. The CDR3, as DNA: TGTGCCAGCAGAAGGCAGGGAATGCGGGGCTACACCTTC.

The V gene is TRBV6-5, the J gene TRBJ1-1; tentatively, D is TRBD1 (5 bases). The V gene lost 3 bases and the J gene lost 4 bases, with 18 bases spanning the gap. Germline lookup yields CDR1 MNHEY and CDR2 SVGAGI. The CDR3 consists of 16 residues. Here the CDR3 DNA reads TGTGCCAGCAGTTATAGGAGGGGCCCGGGGGGCACTGAAGCTTTCTTT. Encoded protein: CASSYRRGPGGTEAFF.

This sequence joins TRBV20-1 and TRBJ1-2; D uncertain. V lost 0 bases to trimming and J lost 4 bases, with 15 bases between them. Germline CDR1 and CDR2: DFQATT and SNEGSKA (reference sequence). This CDR3 has 15 amino acids. CDR3 bases: TGCAGTGCTAGAGATCGGGAGGGCCTAGGCTATGGCTACACCTTC. Amino acid sequence: CSARDREGLGYGYTF.

This clonotype was recorded many times. V is TRBV5-1 and J is TRBJ1-3; 10 bases line up with TRBD1. Trimming cost V 3 bases and J 4 bases; bases outside gene matches: 4. The CDR3 spans 15 residues. The germline V gene encodes CDR1 SGHRS and CDR2 YFSETQ. The CDR3 DNA is TGCGCCAGCAGCTCGGGACAGGGGAGAGGAAACACCATATATTTT. Translating it yields CASSSGQGRGNTIYF.

A word on this clonotype: Possible read error: a much larger clone is one base away. This sequence joins TRBV20-1 and TRBJ2-7; TRBD2 is a possible D gene (5 bases). The CDR3 is made up of 11 amino acids. Germline V gene lookup returns CDR1 DFQATT and CDR2 SNEGSKA (reference sequence). For the CDR3, the DNA is TGCAGTGCTAGGGGAGCCTACGATCAGTACGTC. Translation gives CSARGAYDQYV.

This clonotype was counted a few times. The chain carries TRBV21-1 and TRBJ1-1; the table gives TRBD1 as D, unverified against the DNA. TRBV21-1 is an annotated pseudogene. There are 18 residues in the CDR3. The chain's CDR3 is CASSKEYGTDHLGTEAFF. CDR3 nucleotide sequence: TGTGCCAGCAGCAAAGAATATGGGACAGACCATTTGGGGACTGAAGCTTTCTTT.

CDR3: CSVELGLAGRHNEQFF. CDR3 in DNA: TGCAGCGTTGAGCTGGGACTAGCGGGGCGTCACAATGAGCAGTTCTTC. The rearrangement links TRBV29-1 to TRBJ2-1; 13 bases agree with TRBD2. CDR1 and CDR2 from the germline V gene are SQVTM and ANQGSEA. This CDR3 is built from 16 residues. Trimming at V came to 3 bases and at J to 5 bases, leaving 7 bases not matched to a gene.

This clonotype appeared a few times. The gene calls are TRBV7-6 and TRBJ1-1, with TRBD1 matching 8 bases. Per germline, CDR1 SGHVS and CDR2 FNYEAQ. The CDR3 runs 16 residues. With V trimmed by 0 bases and J by 4 bases, 7 bases remained unmatched. DNA for the CDR3: TGTGCCAGCAGCTTAGCTGGACAGGGCGTTCTCACTGAAGCTTTCTTT. Amino acid sequence: CASSLAGQGVLTEAFF.

This clonotype was found a few times. The chain employs TRBV12-3 or TRBV12-4 and TRBJ2-1; D is perhaps TRBD1 (5 bases). The V and J ends lost 6 bases and 6 bases respectively, with 12 bases between them. The CDR3 extends over 13 amino acids. For the CDR3, the DNA is TGTGCCAGCAGCCCTGGACAAACCAATGAGCAGTTCTTC. This encodes CASSPGQTNEQFF.

The gene calls are TRBV10-3 and TRBJ1-1, with a weak D call TRBD1 (5 bases). Germline V gene lookup returns CDR1 ENHRY and CDR2 SYGVKD. The CDR3 is 16 residues long. The ends were cut back, 4 bases at V and 5 bases at J, with 20 bases in the middle. The CDR3 DNA reads TGTGCCATCAGTGCGGCCCCGGGGGGAGGTAAAACTGAAGCTTTCTTT. Its translation: CAISAAPGGGKTEAFF.

This clonotype occurred a few times. The V call is TRBV7-2, the J call TRBJ2-7; weak D call: TRBD1 (5 bases). The CDR3 has 14 residues. Germline CDR1 reads SGHTA; CDR2 reads FQGNSA. V lost 6 bases and J 3 bases, leaving 15 bases between the germline ends. CDR3 sequence reads: CASSLQVSGYEQYF. CDR3 DNA sequence: TGTGCCAGCAGTCTACAGGTGTCGGGCTACGAGCAGTACTTC.

The V and J genes are TRBV12-3 or TRBV12-4 and TRBJ1-4, with D possibly matching TRBD1 (6 bases). The CDR3 is made up of 17 amino acids. V was shortened by 3 bases and J by 7 bases, with 21 bases between the two germline ends. The CDR3: CASSFKAGKQGIEKLFF. The CDR3 nucleotides read TGTGCCAGCAGTTTTAAGGCAGGCAAACAGGGTATTGAAAAACTGTTTTTT.

This clonotype was counted a few times. CDR3 region: CSASSGGTETQYF. The CDR3 DNA reads as TGCAGTGCTAGTTCAGGGGGGACAGAGACCCAGTACTTC. The chain couples TRBV20-1 to TRBJ2-5; D possibly corresponds to TRBD1 (7 bases). Germline lookup yields CDR1 DFQATT and CDR2 SNEGSKA (reference sequence). V was cut by 3 bases and J by 4 bases, with 12 bases left in between. The CDR3 has 13 amino acids.

The chain recombines TRBV7-9 with TRBJ2-7; D gene unclear. Germline assignment: CDR1 SEHNR and CDR2 FQNEAQ (reference sequence). Trimming left V 1 base short and J 3 bases short, with 19 bases between. The CDR3 extends over 17 amino acids. The CDR3 region is CASSLGILGEVNYEQYF. DNA for the CDR3: TGTGCCAGCAGCTTAGGGATTCTTGGGGAAGTTAACTACGAGCAGTACTTC.

This clonotype has at least ten counts. The V call is TRBV10-3, the J call TRBJ2-5, with 8 bases fitting TRBD1. Germline trimming cut 4 bases from V and 5 bases from J; bases unmatched to any gene: 6. The CDR3 is 14 amino acids. Germline-derived CDR1 and CDR2 are ENHRY and SYGVKD. CDR3 protein: CAISAQGVEETQYF. The CDR3 bases are TGTGCCATCAGTGCACAGGGGGTGGAGGAGACCCAGTACTTC.

The DNA for the CDR3 is TGTGCCAGCAGTCGGAGGACAGGGGGCTATCAGCCCCAGCATTTT. Translation: CASSRRTGGYQPQHF. The rearrangement uses TRBV5-6 and TRBJ1-5, with 11 bases matching TRBD1. The germline CDR1 and CDR2 sequences are SGHDT and YYEEEE. This CDR3 is built from 15 residues. Germline trimming cut 5 bases from V and 5 bases from J; bases unmatched to any gene: 6.

The CDR3 nucleotides read TGTGCCAGCAGCCGCACAGGGGCGGGTTATGGCTACACCTTC. Its protein is CASSRTGAGYGYTF. The chain has TRBV6-5 and TRBJ1-2; 7 nucleotides agree with TRBD1. V shed 6 bases, J shed 5 bases, and the junction held 9 bases outside the gene matches. CDR3 length: 14 residues. The germline CDR1 and CDR2 sequences are MNHEY and SVGAGI.